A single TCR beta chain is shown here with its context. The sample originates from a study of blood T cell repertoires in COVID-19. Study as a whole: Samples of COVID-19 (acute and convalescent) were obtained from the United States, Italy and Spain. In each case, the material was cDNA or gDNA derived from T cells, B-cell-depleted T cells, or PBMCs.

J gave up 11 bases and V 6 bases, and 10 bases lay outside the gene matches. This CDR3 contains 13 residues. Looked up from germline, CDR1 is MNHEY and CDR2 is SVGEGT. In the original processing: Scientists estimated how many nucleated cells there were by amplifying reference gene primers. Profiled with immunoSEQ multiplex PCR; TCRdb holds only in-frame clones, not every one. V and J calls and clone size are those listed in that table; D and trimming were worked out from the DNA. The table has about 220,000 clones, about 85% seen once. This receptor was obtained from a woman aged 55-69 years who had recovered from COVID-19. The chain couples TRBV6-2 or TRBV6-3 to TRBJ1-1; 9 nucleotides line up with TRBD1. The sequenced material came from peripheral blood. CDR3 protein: CASSLLWDRAAFF. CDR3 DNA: TGTGCCAGCAGCCTCCTTTGGGACAGGGCCGCTTTCTTT.